Many counts were recorded for the clone carrying this TCR beta chain. This sample's time point: patch test 1, 2 weeks after DPC sensitization. Treatment in this sample: therapeutic diphenylcyclopropenone sensitization with weekly scalp DPC. MiXCR was run by TCRdb on the RACE reads, yielding one entry per CDR3 protein. Here the sample spans roughly 180,000 distinct CDR3 sequences, about a fifth being singletons. V gave up 6 bases and J gave up 6 bases, with 12 bases separating them. The CDR3 has 13 residues. Germline V gene sequence: CDR1 WSHSY, CDR2 SAAADI. The data belong to a study of human T cells and chemical hapten exposure. Study-level information: Per-sample TCR yields varied mainly from small pooled library volume differences.

The sequence was obtained from a woman aged 45-60 years with alopecia areata. Some clones in this sample may be carry-over from other donors' samples. V gene TRBV10-2 combines with J gene TRBJ1-5; D is uncertain. The sequences come from whole blood, collected in connection with sensitization to the hapten diphenylcyclopropenone (DPC). Here the CDR3 DNA reads TGCGCCAGCAGAATTTCGCTGGGTCAGCCCCAGCATTTT. Translation: CASRISLGQPQHF.